Listed below are T cell receptor beta chains from one sample, sequenced in a study of T cell repertoires in cytomegalovirus infection. No antigen has been identified for these receptors. TCRdb independently ran MiXCR on the reads; one entry per CDR3 protein. This table holds about 500,000 distinct CDR3 sequences, about 33% found once. The material sequenced was cultured PBMCs, taken from culture after CMV antigen stimulation. All receptors derive from a human donor in good health (CMV status not recorded). Some clones in this sample may be carry-over from other donors' samples. The CDR3 runs from the conserved cysteine through the conserved F or W. Each record gives: J gene, clone size, D gene, V gene, CDR3 length, CDR3 DNA, CDR3 protein. The D gene is left open where the match is weak. Size is omitted from some rows. Given values are once, few, many or a class for expanded clones.

j_call: TRBJ2-7; clone_size: few; d_call: -; v_call: TRBV7-2; cdr3_length: 14; cdr3_nt: TGTGCCAGCAGCTTAGGTAGCGCCGCCTACGAGCAGTACTTC; cdr3_aa: CASSLGSAAYEQYF
j_call: TRBJ2-6; clone_size: -; d_call: -; v_call: TRBV11-2; cdr3_length: 18; cdr3_nt: TGTGCCAGCAGCTTAGTAGGAGGGCCGCCCTCTGGGGCCAACGTCCTGACTTTC; cdr3_aa: CASSLVGGPPSGANVLTF
j_call: TRBJ2-7; clone_size: -; d_call: TRBD2; v_call: TRBV2; cdr3_length: 16; cdr3_nt: TGTGCCAGCAGTGAAAAAACTAGCGGGAGGTATCGGGAGCAGTACTTC; cdr3_aa: CASSEKTSGRYREQYF
j_call: TRBJ2-7; clone_size: few; d_call: TRBD2; v_call: TRBV20-1; cdr3_length: 15; cdr3_nt: TGCAGTGCTAGAGGAATCGGGACTAGCGGGTACGAGCAGTACTTC; cdr3_aa: CSARGIGTSGYEQYF
j_call: TRBJ2-3; clone_size: many; d_call: -; v_call: TRBV7-8; cdr3_length: 15; cdr3_nt: TGTGCCAGCAGCTTATTCCAGGGGCGCACAGATACGCAGTATTTT; cdr3_aa: CASSLFQGRTDTQYF
j_call: TRBJ1-4; clone_size: -; d_call: -; v_call: TRBV28; cdr3_length: 15; cdr3_nt: TGTGCCAGCAGTGTAAACGTTCCTTGGGGTGAAAAACTGTTTTTT; cdr3_aa: CASSVNVPWGEKLFF
j_call: TRBJ2-1; clone_size: -; d_call: -; v_call: TRBV29-1; cdr3_length: 14; cdr3_nt: TGCAGCGTCGCCAAAGGGCCCCGGGACAATGAGCAGTTCTTC; cdr3_aa: CSVAKGPRDNEQFF
j_call: TRBJ2-2; clone_size: -; d_call: -; v_call: TRBV19; cdr3_length: 15; cdr3_nt: TGTGCCAGTAGTCAGGGCCGGGGGCGAACCGGGGAGCTGTTTTTT; cdr3_aa: CASSQGRGRTGELFF
j_call: TRBJ2-7; clone_size: -; d_call: TRBD2; v_call: TRBV4-1; cdr3_length: 16; cdr3_nt: TGCGCCAGCAGCCCTATCGGGACTAGCTATACCTACGAGCAGTACTTC; cdr3_aa: CASSPIGTSYTYEQYF
j_call: TRBJ1-1; clone_size: -; d_call: -; v_call: TRBV4-2; cdr3_length: 14; cdr3_nt: TGTGCCAGCAGCCAAGATGATTTAAACACTGAAGCTTTCTTT; cdr3_aa: CASSQDDLNTEAFF
j_call: TRBJ2-1; clone_size: -; d_call: -; v_call: TRBV7-9; cdr3_length: 11; cdr3_nt: TGTGCCAGCAGCCCCGACCATGAGCAGTTCTTC; cdr3_aa: CASSPDHEQFF
j_call: TRBJ2-2; clone_size: -; d_call: TRBD2; v_call: TRBV6-2/TRBV6-3; cdr3_length: 19; cdr3_nt: TGTGCCAGCAGTTACGCTAGTCCGGGACTAGCGGGAGTCGTCGGGGAGCTGTTTTTT; cdr3_aa: CASSYASPGLAGVVGELFF
j_call: TRBJ2-6; clone_size: few; d_call: TRBD1; v_call: TRBV15; cdr3_length: 17; cdr3_nt: TGTGCCACCAGCAGACAGGGGGAAATCTCTGGGGCCAACGTCCTGACTTTC; cdr3_aa: CATSRQGEISGANVLTF
j_call: TRBJ2-1; clone_size: many; d_call: TRBD2; v_call: TRBV19; cdr3_length: 15; cdr3_nt: TGTGCCAGTAGTCTTAGCGGGGACTCCTACAATGAGCAGTTCTTC; cdr3_aa: CASSLSGDSYNEQFF
j_call: TRBJ1-2; clone_size: few; d_call: -; v_call: TRBV19; cdr3_length: 13; cdr3_nt: TGTGCCAGTAGCAACAGGTTTAACTATGGCTACACCTTC; cdr3_aa: CASSNRFNYGYTF
j_call: TRBJ1-1; clone_size: -; d_call: -; v_call: TRBV4-3; cdr3_length: 15; cdr3_nt: TGCGCCAGCAGCCAAGTGGGACGGGGGGGCACTGAAGCTTTCTTT; cdr3_aa: CASSQVGRGGTEAFF
j_call: TRBJ2-3; clone_size: many; d_call: TRBD2; v_call: TRBV7-8; cdr3_length: 15; cdr3_nt: TGTGCCAGCAGCTTGACGGGAGGGGCTGGGAATACGCAGTATTTT; cdr3_aa: CASSLTGGAGNTQYF
j_call: TRBJ2-3; clone_size: few; d_call: TRBD2; v_call: TRBV19; cdr3_length: 15; cdr3_nt: TGTGCCAGTAGTAGATACGACTTGGGAGGGGATACGCAGTATTTT; cdr3_aa: CASSRYDLGGDTQYF
j_call: TRBJ2-1; clone_size: few; d_call: -; v_call: TRBV20-1; cdr3_length: 15; cdr3_nt: TGCAGTGCTAGCAATCGGGTGGGCTCCTACAATGAGCAGTTCTTC; cdr3_aa: CSASNRVGSYNEQFF
j_call: TRBJ2-7; clone_size: -; d_call: -; v_call: TRBV7-2; cdr3_length: 15; cdr3_nt: TGTGCCAGCAGCTTAGCTACGGAGGCCTACTACGAGCAGTACTTC; cdr3_aa: CASSLATEAYYEQYF
j_call: TRBJ2-1; clone_size: few; d_call: -; v_call: TRBV7-2; cdr3_length: 15; cdr3_nt: TGTGCCAGCAGCCCAACAGGGGGGGCCTACAATGAGCAGTTCTTC; cdr3_aa: CASSPTGGAYNEQFF
j_call: TRBJ2-1; clone_size: -; d_call: TRBD2; v_call: TRBV18; cdr3_length: 13; cdr3_nt: TGTGCCAGCTCACTATGGACTAGCAATGAGCAGTTCTTC; cdr3_aa: CASSLWTSNEQFF
j_call: TRBJ2-5; clone_size: few; d_call: -; v_call: TRBV2; cdr3_length: 16; cdr3_nt: TGTGCCAGCAGGGAATTCACGGGGATAAACCAAGAGACCCAGTACTTC; cdr3_aa: CASREFTGINQETQYF
j_call: TRBJ1-2; clone_size: -; d_call: -; v_call: TRBV10-3; cdr3_length: 13; cdr3_nt: TGTGCCATCAGTTCCGACAGCATCTATGGCTACACCTTC; cdr3_aa: CAISSDSIYGYTF
j_call: TRBJ2-5; clone_size: -; d_call: -; v_call: TRBV7-2; cdr3_length: 14; cdr3_nt: TGTGCCAGCGGCCCAGGTCGGGGTGGGGAGACCCAGTACTTC; cdr3_aa: CASGPGRGGETQYF
j_call: TRBJ2-2; clone_size: many; d_call: TRBD2; v_call: TRBV7-9; cdr3_length: 18; cdr3_nt: TGTGCCAGCAGCACCAAGCGACTAGCGGGAGACAACACCGGGGAGCTGTTTTTT; cdr3_aa: CASSTKRLAGDNTGELFF
j_call: TRBJ2-1; clone_size: -; d_call: TRBD2; v_call: TRBV20-1; cdr3_length: 14; cdr3_nt: TGCAGTGCGCGGGACTACCGCTCCTACAATGAGCAGTTCTTC; cdr3_aa: CSARDYRSYNEQFF
j_call: TRBJ2-1; clone_size: -; d_call: TRBD2; v_call: TRBV5-5; cdr3_length: 18; cdr3_nt: TGTGCCAGCATCACAGACGGACTAGCGGGATTGGCCTACAATGAGCAGTTCTTC; cdr3_aa: CASITDGLAGLAYNEQFF
j_call: TRBJ1-1; clone_size: few; d_call: TRBD1; v_call: TRBV12-3/TRBV12-4; cdr3_length: 15; cdr3_nt: TGTGCCAGCAGGCCACTGGACAGGGGCAACACTGAAGCTTTCTTT; cdr3_aa: CASRPLDRGNTEAFF
j_call: TRBJ2-3; clone_size: many; d_call: -; v_call: TRBV7-8; cdr3_length: 12; cdr3_nt: TGTGCCAGCAGCAACAACGTGGATACGCAGTATTTT; cdr3_aa: CASSNNVDTQYF
j_call: TRBJ2-2; clone_size: -; d_call: -; v_call: TRBV24-1; cdr3_length: 18; cdr3_nt: TGTGCCACCAGTGACAATTTTTTGATAGGGACCAACACCGGGGAGCTGTTTTTT; cdr3_aa: CATSDNFLIGTNTGELFF
j_call: TRBJ2-2; clone_size: -; d_call: -; v_call: TRBV18; cdr3_length: 18; cdr3_nt: TGTGCCAGCTCACTGCGGACAGTGGCTATGGGGGACACCGGGGAGCTGTTTTTT; cdr3_aa: CASSLRTVAMGDTGELFF
j_call: TRBJ2-7; clone_size: few; d_call: -; v_call: TRBV28; cdr3_length: 13; cdr3_nt: TGTGCCAGCAGTTTACCCCATGTCAGGGAGCAGTACTTC; cdr3_aa: CASSLPHVREQYF
j_call: TRBJ1-4; clone_size: -; d_call: -; v_call: TRBV7-2; cdr3_length: 14; cdr3_nt: TGTGCCAGCAGCTCCGGACCCTGGGATGAAAAACTGTTTTTT; cdr3_aa: CASSSGPWDEKLFF
j_call: TRBJ2-3; clone_size: -; d_call: -; v_call: TRBV10-3; cdr3_length: 12; cdr3_nt: TGTGCCATCAGTGGAGCGACAGATACGCAGTATTTT; cdr3_aa: CAISGATDTQYF
j_call: TRBJ1-3; clone_size: -; d_call: -; v_call: TRBV4-3; cdr3_length: 13; cdr3_nt: TGCGCCAGCAGCCAAGATCACGGAAACACCATATATTTT; cdr3_aa: CASSQDHGNTIYF
j_call: TRBJ1-2; clone_size: -; d_call: -; v_call: TRBV6-6; cdr3_length: 15; cdr3_nt: TGTGCCAGCAGTGGCGAAGACGGTCGATCTTATGGCTACACCTTC; cdr3_aa: CASSGEDGRSYGYTF
j_call: TRBJ1-3; clone_size: few; d_call: TRBD1; v_call: TRBV13; cdr3_length: 17; cdr3_nt: TGTGCCAGCAGCTCCCGACAGGGTCGACTCTCTGGAAACACCATATATTTT; cdr3_aa: CASSSRQGRLSGNTIYF
j_call: TRBJ2-5; clone_size: -; d_call: TRBD2; v_call: TRBV20-1; cdr3_length: 14; cdr3_nt: TGCAGTGCTAGAGTAGCGGGAGCGCAAGAGACCCAGTACTTC; cdr3_aa: CSARVAGAQETQYF
j_call: TRBJ2-2; clone_size: few; d_call: -; v_call: TRBV6-1; cdr3_length: 14; cdr3_nt: TGTGCCAGCAGTACAGGGTGGAACACCGGGGAGCTGTTTTTT; cdr3_aa: CASSTGWNTGELFF
j_call: TRBJ1-1; clone_size: -; d_call: -; v_call: TRBV12-3/TRBV12-4; cdr3_length: 11; cdr3_nt: TGTGCCAGCAGTTTGATGGGGGAAGCTTTCTTT; cdr3_aa: CASSLMGEAFF
j_call: TRBJ2-7; clone_size: -; d_call: TRBD2; v_call: TRBV28; cdr3_length: 12; cdr3_nt: TGTGCCACCACGGGGGGTAAGAGAGAGCAGTACTTC; cdr3_aa: CATTGGKREQYF
j_call: TRBJ1-2; clone_size: few; d_call: -; v_call: TRBV7-2; cdr3_length: 14; cdr3_nt: TGTGCCAGCAGCCCCGGACCCGGAGGGGGTAGCTACACCTTC; cdr3_aa: CASSPGPGGGSYTF
j_call: TRBJ2-1; clone_size: -; d_call: TRBD2; v_call: TRBV7-2; cdr3_length: 13; cdr3_nt: TGTGCCAGCAGCTTCGGACTAGCCAATGAGCAGTTCTTC; cdr3_aa: CASSFGLANEQFF
j_call: TRBJ1-2; clone_size: -; d_call: TRBD1; v_call: TRBV27; cdr3_length: 17; cdr3_nt: TGTGCCAGCAGTTCCCTTATCGGCAGGGGGATACCCTATGGCTACACCTTC; cdr3_aa: CASSSLIGRGIPYGYTF